This T cell receptor beta chain was captured in a study of blood T cells in healthy people across ages. Findings and limits, study-wide: Estimates of total diversity, which came from one million sequenced T cells, were considered to be underestimates.

Primers used in a second PCR of roughly 7 to 11 cycles were a sample-barcoded 5' primer and a J-beta primer mix. Using its own MiXCR run on the 5' RACE reads, TCRdb lists one record per CDR3 protein. Here the sample spans roughly 700,000 distinct CDR3 sequences, around 25% being singletons. CDR3 length: 18 amino acids. Germline trimming cut 5 bases from V and 7 bases from J; bases unmatched to any gene: 15. CDR1 and CDR2 from the germline V gene are KGHSH and LQKENI. Isolated per sample were at least 6 million PBMCs. This clonotype was picked up a small number of times. Its antigen remains unidentified. These same records also appear under a second study, on T cells of mothers and their children.

The TCR was taken from a boy aged 10-17 years in good health. Sequenced input: blood. The J gene is TRBJ2-1, the V gene TRBV18, with 12 positions matching TRBD2. The CDR3 bases are TGTGCCAGCTCAACCACTAGCGGGGGGACCCGCTTTGGGAATGAGCAGTTCTTC. This gives the protein CASSTTSGGTRFGNEQFF.